This T cell receptor (beta chain) was recovered during a study of cytomegalovirus exposure and HLA in healthy donors. Data came from immunoSEQ multiplex PCR; TCRdb stores just in-frame clones and leaves some out. Of 300,000 to 450,000 clones listed, 86% are singletons. V was cut by 2 bases and J by 4 bases, with 15 bases left in between. This CDR3 comprises 17 residues. Germline V gene data show CDR1 as MDHEN and CDR2 as SYDVKM. The chain joins TRBV28 to TRBJ1-6, with D maybe TRBD1 (5 bases). The sequence was obtained from a woman in her late teens or twenties in good health and CMV-seronegative. The material sequenced was PBMCs. This CDR3 reads CASSLGGDAEYNSPLHF. CDR3 DNA: TGTGCCAGCAGTTTAGGGGGGGATGCAGAATATAATTCACCCCTCCACTTT.